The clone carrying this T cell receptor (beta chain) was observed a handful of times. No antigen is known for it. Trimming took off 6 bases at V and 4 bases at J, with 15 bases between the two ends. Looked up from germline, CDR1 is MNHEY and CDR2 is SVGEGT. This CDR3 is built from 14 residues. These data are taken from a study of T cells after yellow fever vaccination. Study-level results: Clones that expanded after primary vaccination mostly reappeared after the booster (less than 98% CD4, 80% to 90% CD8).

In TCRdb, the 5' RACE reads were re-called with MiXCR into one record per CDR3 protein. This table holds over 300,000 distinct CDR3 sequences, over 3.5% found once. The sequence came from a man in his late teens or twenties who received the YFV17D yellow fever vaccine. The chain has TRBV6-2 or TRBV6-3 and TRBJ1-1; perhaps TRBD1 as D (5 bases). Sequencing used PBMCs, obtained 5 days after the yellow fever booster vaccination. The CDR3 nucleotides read TGTGCCAGCAGGGGTTACAGGAGCCCCACTGAAGCTTTCTTT. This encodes CASRGYRSPTEAFF.